This TCR beta chain was sequenced during a study of cytomegalovirus exposure and HLA in healthy donors listed by TCRdb under 2017. General notes on the study: An earlier analysis of approximately 640 of the donors reported approximately 300 Gb of sequence data and about 100 million unique TCR beta sequences from about 180 million T cells. Along with the roughly 670-subject first cohort, a separate validation cohort of some 130 different subjects was used. To study patterns of TCR occurrence, a later analysis re-analyzed previously published TCR beta repertoires from around 670 donors and added high-resolution HLA genotyping. Genome-wide SNP genotypes for about 65% of the roughly 670 donors were used in a later genetic analysis, which treated that subset as a discovery cohort. To predict cytomegalovirus infection status, the study brought together high-throughput TCR immunosequencing, statistical association of individual TCRs with disease status, and machine learning. On average, roughly 250,000 unique TCR beta nucleotide sequences were sequenced per donor among several hundred genotyped donors of the cohort, with 15% to 20% of those sequences being non-productive. Roughly 5 DR-DQ haplotypes were handled as single units for association and clustering, since linkage in the cohort was strong. Rather than using new phenotypic data, the later analysis identified candidate immune exposures from TCR beta sequences and from how often those sequences occurred across donors. HLA typing covered class I and class II loci at four-digit resolution. Of the 300 to 450 genotyped donors, 80% to 90% were placed in the genetic ancestry cluster associated with self-reported Caucasian donors. Around 300 gigabases of sequencing data and approximately 85 million unique TCR sequences were included in an early release covering about 620 HLA-typed donors. Every repertoire in the discovery cohort had been generated on one and the same sequencing platform. The number of typed donors differed by locus: roughly 629-630 for A, B, C, DRB1 and DQB1; about 520 for DQA1; approximately 610 for DPA1; and around 470 for DPB1. The T cell repertoires of around 730 subjects were profiled by immunosequencing and related to cytomegalovirus serostatus. An earlier analysis of around 640 of the donors used high-throughput TCR beta sequencing to judge whether each TCR beta V gene segment behaved as functional or pseudogenic. Alongside the repertoire data, information on donor age, sex, ethnicity and CMV serostatus was compiled. The study was designed to test whether signatures of past pathogen exposure could be identified by cataloging public T cell receptors.

The cohort was made up of approximately 670 healthy bone marrow donors. At the time of sampling, all cohort members were nominally healthy, though unrecorded immune exposures were likely present. The donor tested CMV seropositive, placing the donor among the 250 to 350 seropositive members of the cohort. A peripheral blood sample was provided by each donor, and peripheral blood mononuclear cells were used for TCR beta sequencing. The Qiagen DNeasy Blood Extraction Kit was used to extract genomic DNA from the blood cell samples. Libraries came from the immunoSEQ multiplex PCR assay. A mixture of 60 forward primers for TCR Vbeta segments and 13 reverse primers for TCR Jbeta segments was used in the multiplex PCR. A multiplex PCR assay on genomic DNA amplified the CDR3 region of rearranged TCR beta genes. The amplified TCR beta libraries were sequenced on the Illumina HiSeq System as 87-base-pair reads. Per the source publication's procedure: Across the 500 to 850 repertoires, a later analysis counted 78 million or so unique TCR beta chains, 9.5 million to 12 million of which were shared by at least two donors. Raw reads were error-corrected and collapsed into unique sequences by a nearest-neighbor algorithm in which closely related sequences were merged to remove PCR and sequencing errors. Alignment of CDR3 sequences to IMGT reference sequences was used to assign V, D and J gene segments. For a sequence to be retained, at least a six-nucleotide match to both a V gene segment and a J gene segment was required. Rearrangements were called productive when the CDR3 lacked stop codons and stayed in frame with V and J; all others were non-productive. CDR3 was defined according to IMGT convention as the region running from the second conserved V-encoded cysteine to the conserved J-encoded phenylalanine. The earlier analysis of 450 to 750 of the donors excluded any sequence lacking an unambiguous match to a single V gene segment. An earlier analysis of several hundred of the donors classified V segments as functional when productive rearrangements were above 56.7% and as segregating when the standard deviation between donors was above 5%. A statistical classification framework was built to diagnose cytomegalovirus status from the catalog of TCR beta chain sequences. V and J gene assignment, in a later analysis, came from comparing TCR nucleotide sequences with IMGT/GENE-DB human TR gene sequences. Using the TCRdist pipeline, a later analysis assigned CDR3 sequences along with most-parsimonious VDJ recombination scenarios. In a later analysis, each TCR beta chain was defined by its CDR3 amino acid sequence together with its V-gene family, and reads without a unique V-gene family were excluded. A later analysis removed several hundred highly shared, low-generation-probability nucleotide sequences to deal with suspected cross-contamination and a sequencing artifact. For each public chain, a later analysis derived a clonal expansion index from normalized ranks of inferred template counts within each repertoire. Generation probabilities in a later analysis came from a VDJ recombination model fitted to out-of-frame rearrangements, and those results were checked against IGoR. Hypergeometric tests were used in a later analysis to score TCR-TCR, TCR-HLA and TCR-CMV co-occurrence, with a repertoire-size bias correction applied to the TCR pairs. False discovery rates were estimated in a later analysis by permuting HLA or CMV assignments 20 times. In a later analysis, co-occurring TCRs were grouped using DBSCAN, and TCRdist sequence similarity was added for clustering within HLA-allele-positive subsets. Repertoires with fewer than 30,000 or more than 120,000 public chains, plus five repertoires with anomalous nucleotide sharing, were excluded from co-occurrence clustering. TCRdb holds this immuneACCESS table with in-frame rearrangements only. Some clones are missing; in checked studies, unresolved V genes explain under half, and the rest has no known cause. That table is the source of V, J and clone size, and D and trimming were worked out from the DNA. The sample's own table lists some 110,000 clones. Of the sample, 6.8% falls within the top ten clones.

Concerning this clone: Which antigen it targets is not known. The same CDR3 arises from other DNA sequences in this sample as well.

The CDR1 and CDR2 encoded by the germline V gene are MDHEN and SYDVKM. The CDR3 starts with the cysteine, ends with the phenylalanine, and has 17 residues. Only CDR3 DNA is held: 51 bases, read in frame from base 1. From V the trimming removes 2 bases and from J it removes 6 bases, while the gene matches leave 14 bases of the junction unaccounted for. Overall results and qualifications from the work: The 87-base-pair reads could not distinguish some IMGT-functional V segments, including TRBV6-2 and TRBV6-3, so those segments were excluded. In a later genetic analysis, fewer N-insertions in productive TCRs were reported among donors in an Asian-associated ancestry cluster than the roughly 700-donor mean. Sequencing depth was assumed to be roughly uniform across donors in the presence/absence analyses, though that assumption may not hold. While some public TCRs were present in many individuals, most TCR sequences turned up only very rarely across donors. This cohort had only TCR beta chains sequenced, and the lack of alpha or paired-chain data limited which features could be detected. Broadly in line with IMGT annotations, most TCR beta V segments showed up in productive rearrangements about 87% or about 30% of the time in an earlier analysis of under 700 of the donors. Specific HLA alleles were associated with over 15,000 TCR beta sequences at a false discovery rate of 0.05 in a later analysis. In a later analysis, several top co-occurrence clusters were reported to appear linked to parvovirus B19, influenza, CMV and Epstein-Barr virus. Linkage disequilibrium might explain the correlated functional status among segregating V segments, but an unknown experimental factor could not be ruled out. The study gave a list of 150 to 200 TCR beta chains associated with cytomegalovirus. A group of highly shared sequence variants was considered likely to be a technical artifact of the sequencing pipeline. According to a later analysis, most CMV-associated TCR beta chains appeared to be HLA-restricted, and the HLA associations seemed to be driven largely by CMV exposure. A further reported finding was that TCR beta sequences accurately predicted the HLA-A and HLA-B alleles for most subjects in the first cohort. An association between a missense DCLRE1C variant and V-gene and J-gene trimming of TCR beta chains was found in a later genetic analysis and replicated in an independent cohort. Three of the identified cytomegalovirus-associated TCR beta chains were confirmed in vitro to be specific for cytomegalovirus antigens. Because HLA typing was missing for some donors at each locus, association tests included only the typed subset. CMV serostatus was the only immune exposure information available for the cohort. Because counts were too low, about 15 rarely observed V segments, including chromosome 9 orphons, were left out of the earlier analysis of about 620 of the donors. When HLA alleles, especially DR and DQ, strongly co-occurred, attributing TCR associations to individual alleles was difficult. The authors suggested that the approach could potentially be generalized to other disease states and immunological phenotypes. In a later analysis, the rate of TCR association differed among HLA loci, with DRB1 alleles having the most associated TCRs and HLA-C alleles having the fewest. Compared with equally common non-associated chains, HLA-associated TCR beta chains in a later analysis were more clonally expanded and had lower generation probabilities. The classifier was reported to diagnose cytomegalovirus status with high specificity and sensitivity in both the original and validation cohorts.

The sequence links TRBV28 to TRBJ1-1; TRBD1 aligns with 8 central bases. This sequence was found in a middle-aged man in good health and CMV-seropositive. The sequenced material came from PBMCs. The DNA sequence is TGTGCCAGCAGTTTACCCCAGACAGGGGCCGGAGCCGCTGAAGCTTTCTTT. It encodes CASSLPQTGAGAAEAFF. With the rest looked up from the reference TRBV28 and TRBJ1-1 genes rather than sequenced, the full variable domain is DVKVTQSSRYLVKRTGEKVFLECVQDMDHENMFWYRQDPGLGLRLIYFSYDVKMKEKGDIPEGYSVSREKKERFSLILESASTNQTSMYLCASSLPQTGAGAAEAFFGQGTRLTVV.